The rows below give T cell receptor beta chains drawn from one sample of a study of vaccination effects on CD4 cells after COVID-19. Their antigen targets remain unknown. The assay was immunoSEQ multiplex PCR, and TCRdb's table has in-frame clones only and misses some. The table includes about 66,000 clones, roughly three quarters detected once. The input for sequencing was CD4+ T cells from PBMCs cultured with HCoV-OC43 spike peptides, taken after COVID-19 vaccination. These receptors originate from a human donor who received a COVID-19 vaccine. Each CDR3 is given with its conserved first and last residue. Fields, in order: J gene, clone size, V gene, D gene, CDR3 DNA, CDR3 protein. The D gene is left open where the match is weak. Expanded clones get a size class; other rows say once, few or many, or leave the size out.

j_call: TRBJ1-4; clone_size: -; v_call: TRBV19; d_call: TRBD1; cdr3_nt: TGTGCCAGTTCGACAGGGGGTACCGAAAAACTGTTTTTT; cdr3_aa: CASSTGGTEKLFF
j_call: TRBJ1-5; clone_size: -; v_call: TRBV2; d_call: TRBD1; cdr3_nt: TGTGCCAGCAGTGACAGACAGGGGGATCAGCCCCAGCATTTT; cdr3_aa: CASSDRQGDQPQHF
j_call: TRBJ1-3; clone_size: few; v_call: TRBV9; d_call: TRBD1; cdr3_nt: TGTGCCAGCAGCGTAGGAGGGACAGGACGAAGGGACACCATATATTTT; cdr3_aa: CASSVGGTGRRDTIYF
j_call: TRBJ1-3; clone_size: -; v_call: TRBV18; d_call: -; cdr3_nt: TGTGCCAGCTCACCTACCGGGGACTCTGGAAACACCATATATTTT; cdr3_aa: CASSPTGDSGNTIYF
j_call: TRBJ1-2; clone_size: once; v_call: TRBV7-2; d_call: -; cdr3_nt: TGTGCCAGCAGCATTCAAGTCTCCTCGGGCTATGGCTACACCTTC; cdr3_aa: CASSIQVSSGYGYTF
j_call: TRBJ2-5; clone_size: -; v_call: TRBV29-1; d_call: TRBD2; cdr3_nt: TGCAGCGTACCGAGCGGGGGGTACCAAGAGACCCAGTACTTC; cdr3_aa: CSVPSGGYQETQYF
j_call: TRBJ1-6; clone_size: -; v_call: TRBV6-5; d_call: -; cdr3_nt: TGTGCCAGCAGTTACTCGCAATTTTATTCACCCCTCCACTTT; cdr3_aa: CASSYSQFYSPLHF
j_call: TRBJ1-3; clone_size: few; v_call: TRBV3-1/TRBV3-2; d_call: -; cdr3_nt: TGTGCCAGCAGCCCCCCGTCGGGAAACACCATATATTTT; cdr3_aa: CASSPPSGNTIYF
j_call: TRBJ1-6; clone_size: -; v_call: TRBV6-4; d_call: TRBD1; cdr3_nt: TGTGCCAGCATTGGGCAGGGGGATTTCAATTCACCCCTCCACTTT; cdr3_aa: CASIGQGDFNSPLHF
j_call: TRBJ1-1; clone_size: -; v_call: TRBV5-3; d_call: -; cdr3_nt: TGTGCCAGAAGCTCTGAGAATCTGAACACTGAAGCTTTCTTT; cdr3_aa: CARSSENLNTEAFF
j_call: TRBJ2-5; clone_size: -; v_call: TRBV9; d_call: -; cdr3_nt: TGTGCCAGCAGTCTCCGCGGTTTGGGCCCAGAGACCCAGTACTTC; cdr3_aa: CASSLRGLGPETQYF
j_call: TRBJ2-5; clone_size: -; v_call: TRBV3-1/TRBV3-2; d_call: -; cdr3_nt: TGTGCCAGCAGCCAAGATCCGGGCACAGAGACCCAGTACTTC; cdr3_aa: CASSQDPGTETQYF
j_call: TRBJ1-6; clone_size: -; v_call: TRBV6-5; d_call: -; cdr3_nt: TGTGCCAGCAGGGTAACAGGGAATTCACCCCTCCACTTT; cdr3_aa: CASRVTGNSPLHF
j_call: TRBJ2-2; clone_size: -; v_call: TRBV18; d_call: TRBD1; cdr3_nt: TGTGCCAGCTCATCTACAGGGGGCATCGGGGAGCTGTTTTTT; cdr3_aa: CASSSTGGIGELFF
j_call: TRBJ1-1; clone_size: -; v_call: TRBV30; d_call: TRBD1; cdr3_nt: TGTGCCTGGAGTCGGACAGGGATGAACACTGAAGCTTTCTTT; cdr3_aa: CAWSRTGMNTEAFF
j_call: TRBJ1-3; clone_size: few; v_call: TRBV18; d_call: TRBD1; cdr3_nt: TGTGCCAGCTCACCAGGGACAGGCCCTGGAAACACCATATATTTT; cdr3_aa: CASSPGTGPGNTIYF
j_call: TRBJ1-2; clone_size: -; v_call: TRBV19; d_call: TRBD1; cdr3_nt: TGTGCCAGTAGTATAGAAGGGACAGGGGGAGACTACACCTTC; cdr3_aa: CASSIEGTGGDYTF
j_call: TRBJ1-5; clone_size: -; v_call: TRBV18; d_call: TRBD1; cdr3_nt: TGTGCCAGCTCACCAAACAGGGGGCAAGATCAGCCCCAGCATTTT; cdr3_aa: CASSPNRGQDQPQHF
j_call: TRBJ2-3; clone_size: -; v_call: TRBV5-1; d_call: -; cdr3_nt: TGCGCCAGCCTCGGGGGCAGCACAGATACGCAGTATTTT; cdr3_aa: CASLGGSTDTQYF
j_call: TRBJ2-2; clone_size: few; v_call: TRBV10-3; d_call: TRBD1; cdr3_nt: TGTGCCATCGGACAGGGCACCGGGGAGCTGTTTTTT; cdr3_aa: CAIGQGTGELFF
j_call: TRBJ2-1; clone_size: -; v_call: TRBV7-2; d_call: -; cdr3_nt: TGTGCCAGCAGCCGGAGGGGGGGGGCAAGTAATGAGCAGTTCTTC; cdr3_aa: CASSRRGGASNEQFF
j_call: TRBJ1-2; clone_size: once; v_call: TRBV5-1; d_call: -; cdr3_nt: TGCGCCAGCAGCTTGGATCCAGGGAATAACTATGGCTACACCTTC; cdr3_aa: CASSLDPGNNYGYTF
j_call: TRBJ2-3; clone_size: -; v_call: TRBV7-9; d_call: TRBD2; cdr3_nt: TGTGCCAGCGAAAAACTAGCGGCTAGCACAGATACGCAGTATTTT; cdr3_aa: CASEKLAASTDTQYF
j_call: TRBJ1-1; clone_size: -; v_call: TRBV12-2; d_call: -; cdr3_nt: TGTGCAAGTCGCTTAGGGGGCGGCAGGGGGTTGGATGCTGAAGCTTTCTTT; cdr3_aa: CASRLGGGRGLDAEAFF
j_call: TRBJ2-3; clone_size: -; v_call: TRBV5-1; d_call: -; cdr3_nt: TGCGCCAGCAGCTTAGGGGGGCGGGAAGATACGCAGTATTTT; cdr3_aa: CASSLGGREDTQYF
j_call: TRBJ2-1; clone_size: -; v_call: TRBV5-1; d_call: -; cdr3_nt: TGCGCCAGCATAGACGTCTCGAGCGCGGGATCTGAGCAGTTCTTC; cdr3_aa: CASIDVSSAGSEQFF
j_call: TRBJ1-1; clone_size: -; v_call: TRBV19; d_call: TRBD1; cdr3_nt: TGTGCCAGTACCCTACAGGGGAGGACTGAAGCTTTCTTT; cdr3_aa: CASTLQGRTEAFF
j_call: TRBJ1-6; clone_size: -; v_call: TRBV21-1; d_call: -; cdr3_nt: TGTGCCAGCATTCCCCTCTTCAGAGAGAGGGATTCACCCCTCCACTTT; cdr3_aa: CASIPLFRERDSPLHF